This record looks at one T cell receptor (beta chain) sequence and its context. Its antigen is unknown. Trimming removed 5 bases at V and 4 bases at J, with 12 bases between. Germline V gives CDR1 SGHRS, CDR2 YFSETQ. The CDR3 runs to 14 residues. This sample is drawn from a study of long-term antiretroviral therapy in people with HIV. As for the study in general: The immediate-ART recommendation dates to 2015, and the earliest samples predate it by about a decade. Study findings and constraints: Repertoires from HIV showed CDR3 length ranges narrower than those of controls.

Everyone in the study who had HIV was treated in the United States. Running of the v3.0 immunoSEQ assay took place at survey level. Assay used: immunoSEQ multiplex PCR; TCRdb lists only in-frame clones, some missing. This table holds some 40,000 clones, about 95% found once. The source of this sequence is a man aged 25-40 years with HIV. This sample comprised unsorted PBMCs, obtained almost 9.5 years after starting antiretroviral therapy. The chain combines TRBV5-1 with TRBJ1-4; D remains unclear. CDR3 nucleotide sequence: TGCGCCAGCAGTTCCGTCCTAGGTAATGAAAAACTGTTTTTT. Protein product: CASSSVLGNEKLFF. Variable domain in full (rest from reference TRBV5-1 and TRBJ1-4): KAGVTQTPRYLIKTRGQQVTLSCSPISGHRSVSWYQQTPGQGLQFLFEYFSETQRNKGNFPGRFSGRQFSNSRSEMNVSTLELGDSALYLCASSSVLGNEKLFFGSGTQLSVL.